These 28 T cell receptor beta chains originate from one sample sequenced in a study of cytomegalovirus exposure and HLA in healthy donors. The primer mix had 60 Vbeta and 13 Jbeta primers. Method: immunoSEQ multiplex PCR; TCRdb's copy keeps in-frame clones and lacks some. The sample has over 150,000 clones; roughly 80% are singletons. The specimen was PBMCs. The receptors stem from a woman between 40 and 55 years old in good health and CMV-seronegative.

This clone appeared once. The chain has TRBV4-1 and TRBJ1-1, with D possibly TRBD1 on 6 matching bases. The V gene's germline CDR1 is MGHRA and CDR2 YSYEKL. Trimming removed 1 base at V and 5 bases at J, with 17 bases between. The CDR3 loop spans 16 amino acids. The CDR3 protein is CASSQANRAMGTEAFF. CDR3 DNA sequence: TGCGCCAGCAGCCAAGCGAACAGGGCGATGGGTACTGAAGCTTTCTTT.

The CDR3 DNA is TGTGCCAGCAGCTTAACTAGCGGGAGGCTCCAAGAGACCCAGTACTTC. This sequence encodes CASSLTSGRLQETQYF. V is TRBV7-9 and J is TRBJ2-5; 12 bases map to TRBD2. The CDR3 has 16 residues. The ends lost 2 bases at V and 1 base at J; junction bases unmatched: 2. Germline assignment: CDR1 SEHNR and CDR2 FQNEAQ (reference sequence).

The chain has TRBV10-3 and TRBJ1-5; D perhaps matches TRBD1 (6 bases). From germline, CDR1 is ENHRY and CDR2 SYGVKD. Trimming removed 4 bases at V and 3 bases at J, with 22 bases between. There are 18 residues in the CDR3. In DNA form, the CDR3 reads TGTGCCATCAGTGGGTCGGGACACTCTGGGGATAACAATCAGCCCCAGCATTTT. Translated, it gives CAISGSGHSGDNNQPQHF.

The rearrangement joins TRBV2 to TRBJ1-1, with D possibly TRBD1 on 5 matching bases. This CDR3 has 13 residues. The V end was cut by 1 base, the J end by 10 bases, with 13 bases between. CDR1 and CDR2 from the germline V gene are SNHLY and FYNNEI. CDR3 amino acids: CASSEERGETAFF. The CDR3, as DNA: TGTGCCAGCAGTGAAGAACGGGGGGAGACAGCTTTCTTT. Filled out from reference TRBV2 and TRBJ1-1, the complete variable domain reads EPEVTQTPSHQVTQMGQEVILRCVPISNHLYFYWYRQILGQKVEFLVSFYNNEISEKSEIFDDQFSVERPDGSNFTLKIRSTKLEDSAMYFCASSEERGETAFFGQGTRLTVV.

This chain joins TRBV5-1 and TRBJ1-1; D is uncertain. The CDR3 contains 16 residues. Germline V lookup: CDR1 SGHRS, CDR2 YFSETQ. The V end lost 0 bases, the J end lost 4 bases, and 16 bases lay between the germline ends. CDR3 sequence reads: CASSLVFGQVITEAFF. Here the CDR3 DNA reads TGCGCCAGCAGCTTGGTTTTTGGGCAGGTAATCACTGAAGCTTTCTTT.

A few counts support this clone. The chain recombines TRBV29-1 with TRBJ1-2, with TRBD1 as a possible D gene (5 bases). The V and J ends lost 5 bases and 7 bases respectively, with 17 bases between them. CDR1 is SQVTM, CDR2 ANQGSEA, per germline. The CDR3 consists of 13 residues. The CDR3 coding sequence is TGCAGCGTTCGTCTGGAGGGGTGGGGTGGCTACACCTTC. It yields the protein CSVRLEGWGGYTF.

The V and J genes are TRBV4-1 and TRBJ2-7, with D hard to call. V was pared by 1 base and J by 2 bases, with 12 bases between. CDR3 length equals 15 residues. Germline V CDR1 and CDR2: MGHRA, YSYEKL. The CDR3 nucleotides read TGCGCCAGCAGCCAAGCTCCAGACATAACCTACGAGCAGTACTTC. It yields the protein CASSQAPDITYEQYF.

The rearrangement links TRBV11-2 to TRBJ2-7; D unclear. CDR1 is SGHAT, CDR2 FQNNGV, per germline. CDR3 length: 13 amino acids. Deletions cut 1 base from V and 2 bases from J, with 6 bases between. DNA for the CDR3: TGTGCCAGCAGCTTAGGGCAGACCTACGAGCAGTACTTC. Translation: CASSLGQTYEQYF.

This clone was detected only a few times. The chain links TRBV5-1 to TRBJ1-2, with unresolved D. V dropped 4 bases and J dropped 7 bases, with 23 bases sitting between them. CDR1 is SGHRS and CDR2 is YFSETQ in the germline V gene. This CDR3 has 16 residues. The CDR3 DNA is TGCGCCAGCAGCCTCGATCACGTGGCGCGCTCGGGTGGCTACACCTTC. This encodes CASSLDHVARSGGYTF.

The rearrangement links TRBV5-1 to TRBJ2-5, with TRBD1 matching over 7 bases. With V trimmed by 3 bases and J by 4 bases, 12 bases remained unmatched. This CDR3 region has 16 residues. Germline assignment: CDR1 SGHRS and CDR2 YFSETQ. The CDR3 loop is CASSSAEGAAGETQYF. Here the CDR3 DNA reads TGCGCCAGCAGCTCCGCCGAGGGGGCTGCGGGAGAGACCCAGTACTTC.

The chain combines TRBV5-1 with TRBJ1-2, with TRBD1 identical over 9 bases. Germline-derived CDR1 and CDR2 are SGHRS and YFSETQ. With 5 bases clipped from V and 8 bases from J, the junction kept 13 bases outside the gene matches. The CDR3 spans 15 residues. The CDR3 DNA reads TGCGCCAGCAGGTATTCCGGGACAGGGACTATCGGCTACACCTTC. Protein: CASRYSGTGTIGYTF.

The chain uses TRBV13 and TRBJ1-1, with 7 bases identical to TRBD1. V was clipped by 0 bases and J by 4 bases; unmatched bases: 11. The CDR3 is 17 amino acids. Looked up from germline, CDR1 is PRHDT and CDR2 is FYEKMQ (reference sequence). DNA for the CDR3: TGTGCCAGCAGCTTAGGCCAACCAGGGGGTTTGGGCACTGAAGCTTTCTTT. This translates into CASSLGQPGGLGTEAFF.

This clone was observed a handful of times. The chain recombines TRBV6-1 with TRBJ2-1, with D possibly TRBD2 on 6 matching bases. Germline V gives CDR1 MNHNS, CDR2 SASEGT. Trimming took off 7 bases at V and 14 bases at J, with 18 bases between the two ends. CDR3 size: 12 residues. CDR3 coding DNA: TGTGCCAGCAACGACGGCGGGGTCAGGGAGTTCTTC. This sequence encodes CASNDGGVREFF.

The rearrangement links TRBV6-5 to TRBJ2-7, with TRBD2 matching 10 bases. CDR3 length equals 14 residues. Germline trimming cut 6 bases from V and 6 bases from J; bases unmatched to any gene: 8. Germline lookup yields CDR1 MNHEY and CDR2 SVGAGI. The CDR3 DNA is TGTGCCAGCAGCCCGGGACTAGCGCGTCGCGAGCAGTACTTC. It codes for CASSPGLARREQYF.

This sequence joins TRBV13 and TRBJ1-1, with D possibly TRBD1 on 5 matching bases. CDR1 PRHDT and CDR2 FYEKMQ come from the germline V gene (reference sequence). V lost 3 bases and J lost 6, with 17 bases in between. This CDR3 spans 15 amino acids. The CDR3 loop reads CASSFGGIGEAEAFF. In nucleotides, the CDR3 is TGTGCCAGCAGCTTTGGGGGGATCGGGGAGGCTGAAGCTTTCTTT.

J is TRBJ1-1 and V is TRBV7-9, with a tentative D call TRBD1 (5 bases). Germline CDR1 is SEHNR and CDR2 is FQNEAQ (reference sequence). The CDR3 totals 13 residues. V lost 3 bases to trimming and J lost 6 bases, with 11 bases between them. The CDR3 is CASSLGREAEAFF. The CDR3 DNA reads TGTGCCAGCAGCTTGGGCAGGGAAGCTGAAGCTTTCTTT.

The CDR3 is CASSLRTGEVNTEAFF. The CDR3 nucleotides are TGTGCCAGCAGCCTCCGGACAGGGGAAGTGAACACTGAAGCTTTCTTT. The chain carries TRBV21-1 and TRBJ1-1; TRBD1 reflects the table's D call only, with no check against the DNA. TRBV21-1 corresponds to a pseudogene. The CDR3 is 16 amino acids.

In its sample, this clone was seen a few times. The rearrangement links TRBV5-1 to TRBJ2-3; TRBD1 is a possible D gene (6 bases). Germline V CDR1 and CDR2: SGHRS, YFSETQ. Trimming removed 9 bases at V and 0 bases at J, with 20 bases between. This CDR3 region has 16 residues. The CDR3 nucleotides read TGCGCCACAAGACTTGGACAGCTTTCTAGCACAGATACGCAGTATTTT. Translated: CATRLGQLSSTDTQYF.

The chain links TRBV10-3 to TRBJ1-4; 7 nucleotides line up with TRBD1. Germline V gives CDR1 ENHRY, CDR2 SYGVKD. The CDR3 is 14 amino acids. Trimming removed 3 bases from V and 8 bases from J; junction bases left unmatched: 6. CDR3 in DNA: TGTGCCATCAGTGACCAGGGGGTGAGGGAAAAACTGTTTTTT. It codes for CAISDQGVREKLFF.

The chain recombines TRBV27 with TRBJ1-5; no clear D gene. Germline-derived CDR1 and CDR2 are MNHEY and SMNVEV (reference sequence). Between the trimmed V and J ends, which lost 5 bases and 1 base, there was a span of 12 bases. The CDR3 has 15 amino acids. The CDR3 coding sequence is TGTGCCAGCAGTCCCAGACTCTTGAGCAATCAGCCCCAGCATTTT. Protein: CASSPRLLSNQPQHF.

The chain has TRBV5-1 and TRBJ2-1; 10 bases line up with TRBD2. With V trimmed by 0 bases and J by 0 bases, 12 bases remained unmatched. CDR1 SGHRS and CDR2 YFSETQ come from the germline V gene. This CDR3 comprises 20 residues. In DNA form, the CDR3 reads TGCGCCAGCAGCTTGGGACTAGCGGGCTTGGGCCCTATCTCCTACAATGAGCAGTTCTTC. It yields the protein CASSLGLAGLGPISYNEQFF.

The chain recombines TRBV10-3 with TRBJ2-7; weak D call: TRBD1 (5 bases). CDR1 and CDR2 (germline): ENHRY, SYGVKD. The ends were cut back, 4 bases at V and 2 bases at J, with 12 bases in the middle. The CDR3 contains 14 residues. The CDR3, as DNA: TGTGCCATCAGTGCCGCTACAGGTACCTACGAGCAGTACTTC. It encodes CAISAATGTYEQYF.

This clone was detected only once. The V and J genes are TRBV5-1 and TRBJ2-5, with D hard to call. V was shortened by 5 bases and J by 4 bases, with 12 bases between the two germline ends. CDR1 and CDR2 (germline): SGHRS, YFSETQ. The CDR3 covers 13 residues. The CDR3 DNA is TGCGCCAGCAGTTTTGGGCGCCCAGAGACCCAGTACTTC. It encodes CASSFGRPETQYF. The variable domain in full, completed from reference TRBV5-1 and TRBJ2-5, reads KAGVTQTPRYLIKTRGQQVTLSCSPISGHRSVSWYQQTPGQGLQFLFEYFSETQRNKGNFPGRFSGRQFSNSRSEMNVSTLELGDSALYLCASSFGRPETQYFGPGTRLLVL.

The chain links TRBV28 to TRBJ2-3, with a tentative D call TRBD1 (6 bases). V was clipped by 5 bases and J by 3 bases, with 15 bases between them. Germline V gene data show CDR1 as MDHEN and CDR2 as SYDVKM. The CDR3 sequence is 15 residues long. The CDR3 coding sequence is TGTGCCAGCAGTCCACAGGGCTTCGGGACAGATACGCAGTATTTT. It translates to CASSPQGFGTDTQYF.

The J gene is TRBJ1-4, the V gene TRBV7-2, with D possibly matching TRBD1 (6 bases). This CDR3 has 15 amino acids. V was shortened by 5 bases and J by 7 bases, with 17 bases between the two germline ends. The germline CDR1 and CDR2 sequences are SGHTA and FQGNSA. The CDR3 coding sequence is TGTGCCAGCAGCCCATACGTCGGGGGGCCTGAAAAACTGTTTTTT. Translation gives CASSPYVGGPEKLFF.

V gene TRBV6-5 combines with J gene TRBJ1-2, with 8 bases lining up with TRBD1. J was trimmed by 8 bases and V by 8 bases; bases with no gene match: 13. Germline CDR1 reads MNHEY; CDR2 reads SVGAGI. This CDR3 contains 14 residues. The CDR3 DNA reads as TGTGCCAGCCGTAATTCAGGGGGCGCGTCGGGCTACACCTTC. This codes for CASRNSGGASGYTF.

This clone occurred once. The CDR3 sequence: CASSPTGGNGYTF. In nucleotides, the CDR3 is TGTGCCAGCAGCCCCACAGGGGGCAATGGCTACACCTTC. The chain employs TRBV7-9 and TRBJ1-2; TRBD1 matches at 9 bases. The CDR3 runs to 13 residues. The junction had 4 bases not matched to a gene; V was cut back by 5 bases and J by 6 bases. Per the germline V gene, CDR1 is SEHNR and CDR2 is FQNEAQ (reference sequence).

The gene calls are TRBV7-6 and TRBJ2-2, with 12 bases aligning to TRBD2. The length of the CDR3 is 15 residues. The ends lost 5 bases at V and 5 bases at J; junction bases unmatched: 3. The germline gives CDR1 SGHVS, CDR2 FNYEAQ. CDR3 residues: CASSRTSGVTGELFF. CDR3 sequence (DNA): TGTGCCAGCAGCCGGACTAGCGGGGTTACCGGGGAGCTGTTTTTT.